The 2 T cell receptor beta chains listed next were all sequenced from one sample in a study of blood T cell repertoires in COVID-19. Repertoires were generated with immunoSEQ multiplex PCR, while TCRdb's copy carries only in-frame clones and drops some. The sample records 99,000 or so clones, roughly 76% being singletons. Material for sequencing was peripheral blood. These TCRs come from a woman between 70 and 85 years old with acute or convalescent COVID-19.

This clone was recorded many times. This chain uses TRBV7-9 with TRBJ2-7; TRBD1 agrees at 7 bases. The junction had 11 bases not matched to a gene; V was cut back by 0 bases and J by 3 bases. The CDR3 has 17 residues. Looked up from germline, CDR1 is SEHNR and CDR2 is FQNEAQ (reference sequence). CDR3 in amino acids: CASSLAVGQGVGYEQYF. For the CDR3, the DNA is TGTGCCAGCAGCTTAGCGGTGGGGCAGGGGGTAGGCTACGAGCAGTACTTC.

In this sample, this clone turned up once. The chain carries TRBV14 and TRBJ1-1, with D hard to call. Germline assignment: CDR1 SGHDN and CDR2 FVKESK. This CDR3 has 13 residues. V gave up 3 bases and J gave up 1 base, with 6 bases separating them. The CDR3 loop is CASSHGRNTEAFF. CDR3 DNA sequence: TGTGCCAGCAGCCACGGGAGGAACACTGAAGCTTTCTTT.